The 27 T cell receptor beta chains below were found in one sample sequenced in a study of blood T cell repertoires in COVID-19. The assay was immunoSEQ multiplex PCR, and TCRdb's table has in-frame clones only and misses some. The sample has about 77,000 clones, roughly 88% seen once; the top ten hold less than 9%. Sequenced input: peripheral blood. Receptors originate from a woman aged 80 or over with acute or convalescent COVID-19.

J is TRBJ1-1 and V is TRBV5-1, with TRBD1 identical over 8 bases. V shed 4 bases and J 5 bases; nucleotides not matched to a gene: 13. There are 16 residues in the CDR3. The germline CDR1 and CDR2 sequences are SGHRS and YFSETQ. The CDR3 here is CASSPNRGDIGTEAFF. CDR3 nucleotide sequence: TGCGCCAGCAGCCCAAACAGGGGGGACATCGGAACTGAAGCTTTCTTT.

V and J are TRBV6-6 and TRBJ2-1, with 7 nucleotides matching TRBD2. The ends lost 6 bases at V and 4 bases at J; junction bases unmatched: 12. Per germline, CDR1 MNHNY and CDR2 SVGAGI (reference sequence). The CDR3 is 16 residues long. CDR3 in DNA: TGTGCCAGCAGGGGCCTTCTAGCGGACCTTTACAATGAGCAGTTCTTC. Translation gives CASRGLLADLYNEQFF.

The chain joins TRBV19 to TRBJ2-3, with TRBD1 as a possible D gene (6 bases). CDR3 length equals 12 residues. Germline V gives CDR1 LNHDA, CDR2 SQIVND (reference sequence). V was cut by 6 bases and J by 3 bases, with 7 bases left in between. For the CDR3, the DNA is TGTGCCAGTAGCACAGGGACAGATACGCAGTATTTT. This encodes CASSTGTDTQYF.

V is TRBV18 and J is TRBJ1-1; the D is unclear. V was pared by 1 base and J by 5 bases, with 8 bases between. Germline V lookup: CDR1 KGHSH, CDR2 LQKENI. This CDR3 spans 13 amino acids. DNA of the CDR3: TGTGCCAGCTCACCACGAAGCGGAACTGAAGCTTTCTTT. Translated: CASSPRSGTEAFF.

This clone has only one observation. The chain joins TRBV2 to TRBJ2-1; a weak D match, TRBD2 (5 bases). The CDR3 extends over 14 amino acids. The ends were cut back, 6 bases at V and 7 bases at J, with 16 bases in the middle. Germline V gene data show CDR1 as SNHLY and CDR2 as FYNNEI. CDR3 coding DNA: TGTGCCAGCAGATCTGTAGTAACGGGGAATGAGCAGTTCTTC. It yields the protein CASRSVVTGNEQFF.

The rearrangement joins TRBV12-3 or TRBV12-4 to TRBJ2-7; D is possibly TRBD2 (6 bases). V shed 4 bases and J shed 0 bases, with 7 bases lying between them. The CDR3 runs 13 residues. The CDR3 here is CASSSTSSYEQYF. In DNA, the CDR3 is TGTGCCAGCAGTTCGACTAGCTCCTACGAGCAGTACTTC.

This chain links TRBV6-5 with TRBJ2-1; D gene unclear. CDR1 is MNHEY and CDR2 is SVGAGI in the germline V gene. This CDR3 is 11 amino acids long. Trimming took off 2 bases at V and 6 bases at J, with 2 bases between the two ends. CDR3 nucleotides: TGTGCCAGCAGTTACCTCAATGAGCAGTTCTTC. Translation: CASSYLNEQFF.

This clone was counted only a few times. This same CDR3 is encoded by further DNA sequences in the sample. The chain joins TRBV19 to TRBJ1-5, with D hard to call. V was pared by 3 bases and J by 0 bases, with 9 bases between. This CDR3 region has 15 residues. Germline V CDR1 and CDR2: LNHDA, SQIVND (reference sequence). CDR3 region: CASSIVQDSNQPQHF. CDR3 sequence (DNA): TGTGCCAGTAGTATCGTCCAGGATAGCAATCAGCCCCAGCATTTT.

In its sample, this clone was seen once. J is TRBJ2-3 and V is TRBV20-1, with a tentative D call TRBD2 (6 bases). The germline V gene encodes CDR1 DFQATT and CDR2 SNEGSKA (reference sequence). CDR3 size: 14 residues. The V end lost 3 bases, the J end lost 1 base, and 11 bases lay between the germline ends. In DNA, the CDR3 is TGCAGTGCTAGTTACGGGGGAGGCACAGATACGCAGTATTTT. Residues: CSASYGGGTDTQYF.

The chain has TRBV15 and TRBJ1-5, with 7 bases aligning to TRBD1. The CDR3 extends over 18 amino acids. Germline V CDR1 and CDR2: LNHNV, YYDKDF (reference sequence). V lost 1 base to trimming and J lost 2 bases; unmatched junction nucleotides: 11. CDR3 nucleotide sequence: TGTGCCACCAGCAGAGGCACAGGGGAATTGATCGGCAATCAGCCCCAGCATTTT. It codes for CATSRGTGELIGNQPQHF.

This sequence joins TRBV6-5 and TRBJ1-2; maybe TRBD1 (5 bases). V was cut by 7 bases and J by 4 bases, with 13 bases left in between. The germline V gene has CDR1 MNHEY and CDR2 SVGAGI. CDR3 length: 13 amino acids. The CDR3 DNA follows: TGTGCCAGCAATTTGGACATACGCTATGGCTACACCTTC. Translation gives CASNLDIRYGYTF.

On this clone: An end of the junction does not agree with germline; a read error may underlie this. The chain carries TRBV19 and TRBJ2-1; D unresolved. The CDR3 length is 12 residues. Germline CDR1 is LNHDA and CDR2 is SQIVND (reference sequence). The CDR3 bases are TGTGCCAGTAGTGCCGGGTCACCCCTTAAGGTCTTC. Protein product: CASSAGSPLKVF.

The DNA of the CDR3 is TGTGCCAGCAGTCCACTCTCTGGACAGGGGAAGAACGAGCAGTACTTC. This codes for CASSPLSGQGKNEQYF. The chain carries TRBV6-2 or TRBV6-3 and TRBJ2-7; 9 bases agree with TRBD1. The length of the CDR3 is 16 residues. V was clipped by 5 bases and J by 5 bases; unmatched bases: 13. The V gene's germline CDR1 is MNHEY and CDR2 SVGEGT.

This clone appeared a few times. CDR3 nucleotides: TGTGCCAGCAGTACTCGCGTCGGGGCCAACGTCCTGACTTTC. Its protein product is CASSTRVGANVLTF. The chain carries TRBV28 and TRBJ2-6; D ambiguous. Germline CDR1 and CDR2: MDHEN and SYDVKM. The V end was cut by 5 bases, the J end by 4 bases, with 9 bases between. The CDR3 runs to 14 residues.

The CDR3 loop reads CASSQDCGGGDTQYF. CDR3 sequence (DNA): TGTGCCAGCAGCCAAGATTGCGGGGGAGGAGATACGCAGTATTTT. V usage is TRBV3-1 (or the pseudogene TRBV3-2) and J usage is TRBJ2-3, with 7 nucleotides matching TRBD2. Germline-derived CDR1 and CDR2 are LGHDT and YNNKEL (reference sequence). Trimming cost V 0 bases and J 5 bases; bases outside gene matches: 5. The CDR3 is made up of 15 amino acids.

The chain recombines TRBV30 with TRBJ2-7; TRBD2 agrees at 10 bases. The CDR3 has 14 amino acids. V lost 2 bases, J lost 6 bases, and 7 bases stayed unmatched. Germline V lookup: CDR1 GTSNPN, CDR2 SVGIG (reference sequence). The chain's CDR3 is CAWSPQREGREQYF. The CDR3 bases are TGTGCCTGGAGTCCTCAGCGGGAGGGCCGCGAGCAGTACTTC.

The chain links TRBV19 to TRBJ1-5; TRBD1 matches 9 bases. This CDR3 comprises 15 residues. Losses at the gene ends were 5 bases for V and 6 bases for J; bases not matched to a gene: 8. CDR1 LNHDA and CDR2 SQIVND come from the germline V gene (reference sequence). CDR3 residues: CASSGGGQGRQPQHF. The CDR3 bases are TGTGCCAGTAGTGGGGGGGGACAGGGTCGTCAGCCCCAGCATTTT.

This sequence joins TRBV19 and TRBJ1-1, with no clear D. The CDR3 length is 15 residues. Trimming took 3 bases from V and 4 from J, leaving 15 bases between them. The germline V gene encodes CDR1 LNHDA and CDR2 SQIVND (reference sequence). The CDR3 here is CASSIARGESTEAFF. In DNA form, the CDR3 reads TGTGCCAGTAGTATCGCTCGCGGGGAGAGCACTGAAGCTTTCTTT.

In this sample, this clone turned up once. J is TRBJ2-1 and V is TRBV30; 9 bases map to TRBD2. This CDR3 is 16 amino acids long. J gave up 6 bases and V 0 bases, and 9 bases lay outside the gene matches. Germline V gives CDR1 GTSNPN, CDR2 SVGIG (reference sequence). CDR3 bases: TGTGCCTGGAGTGTTGGGGGTAGCGGGAGACCCAATGAGCAGTTCTTC. This encodes CAWSVGGSGRPNEQFF.

The rearrangement uses TRBV7-3 and TRBJ2-3, with D hard to call. CDR3 length equals 12 residues. The germline V and J ends were trimmed by 2 bases and 5 bases, with 5 bases remaining between them. Germline loops: CDR1 SGHTA, CDR2 FQGTGA. This CDR3 reads CASSLLLDTQYF. In DNA, the CDR3 is TGTGCCAGCAGCTTATTACTAGATACGCAGTATTTT.

The V and J genes are TRBV5-4 and TRBJ1-6; 7 bases agree with TRBD1. The V segment lost 3 bases and the J segment 7 bases; nucleotides outside the gene matches: 13. Looked up from germline, CDR1 is SGHNT and CDR2 is YYREEE (reference sequence). CDR3 length: 17 residues. The CDR3 DNA follows: TGTGCCAGCAGCTCCCCAGGGGGTCCGACGGAAAATTCACCCCTCCACTTT. Translated, it gives CASSSPGGPTENSPLHF.

This chain joins TRBV11-3 and TRBJ2-3, with TRBD1 identical over 8 bases. V gave up 5 bases and J gave up 3 bases; unmatched junction bases: 10. Germline CDR1 reads SGHNT; CDR2 reads YENEEA. This CDR3 is built from 16 residues. This CDR3 reads CASSPRQGIGTDTQYF. The CDR3 DNA reads as TGTGCCAGCAGCCCTAGACAGGGGATAGGAACAGATACGCAGTATTTT.

The rearrangement uses TRBV19 and TRBJ1-5, with unresolved D. CDR3 length equals 15 residues. Per the germline V gene, CDR1 is LNHDA and CDR2 is SQIVND (reference sequence). Trimming cost V 3 bases and J 4 bases, with 13 bases left between them. The CDR3 DNA follows: TGTGCCAGTAGTATGGGGTTCGGGGTTAATCAGCCCCAGCATTTT. Amino acid sequence: CASSMGFGVNQPQHF.

The CDR3 nucleotides read TGTGCCACCAGTGACACGACTAGCGTATCCCGAGATACGCAGTATTTT. Protein: CATSDTTSVSRDTQYF. This chain links TRBV24-1 with TRBJ2-3, with 8 positions matching TRBD2. CDR3 length equals 16 residues. Trimming took 4 bases from V and 5 from J; bases not matched to a gene: 10. CDR1 KGHDR and CDR2 SFDVKD come from the germline V gene.

The gene calls are TRBV5-1 and TRBJ2-1; the D gene is possibly TRBD2 (6 bases). Germline V gene data show CDR1 as SGHRS and CDR2 as YFSETQ. V was pared by 2 bases and J by 5 bases, with 20 bases between. The CDR3 sequence is 17 residues long. Here the CDR3 reads CASSFPRLAGTNNEQFF. CDR3 DNA sequence: TGCGCCAGCAGCTTTCCGCGACTGGCGGGGACGAACAATGAGCAGTTCTTC.

V usage is TRBV29-1 and J usage is TRBJ2-1; D remains ambiguous. The CDR3 runs to 13 residues. The V gene's germline CDR1 is SQVTM and CDR2 ANQGSEA. V lost 2 bases and J lost 2, with 7 bases in between. CDR3 bases: TGCAGCGTTGAACAGGAACCCTACAATGAGCAGTTCTTC. Its translation is CSVEQEPYNEQFF.

V gene TRBV19 combines with J gene TRBJ1-4; 9 bases agree with TRBD1. The J segment lost 0 bases and the V segment lost 3 bases, leaving 8 bases of the junction unmatched. CDR1 is LNHDA and CDR2 is SQIVND in the germline V gene (reference sequence). The CDR3 runs to 18 residues. The CDR3 spells CASSILRQGGTTNEKLFF. The DNA for the CDR3 is TGTGCCAGTAGTATTCTCCGACAGGGGGGAACAACTAATGAAAAACTGTTTTTT.